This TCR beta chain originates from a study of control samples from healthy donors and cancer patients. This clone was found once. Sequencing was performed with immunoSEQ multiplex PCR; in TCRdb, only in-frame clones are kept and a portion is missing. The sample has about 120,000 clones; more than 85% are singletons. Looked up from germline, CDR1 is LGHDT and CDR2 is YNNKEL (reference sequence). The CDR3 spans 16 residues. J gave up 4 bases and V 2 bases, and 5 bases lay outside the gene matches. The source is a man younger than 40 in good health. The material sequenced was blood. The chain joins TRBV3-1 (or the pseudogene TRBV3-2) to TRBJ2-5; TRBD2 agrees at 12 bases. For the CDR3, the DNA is TGTGCCAGCAGCCAACCTAGCGGGGGGGCTCGAGAGACCCAGTACTTC. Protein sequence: CASSQPSGGARETQYF.